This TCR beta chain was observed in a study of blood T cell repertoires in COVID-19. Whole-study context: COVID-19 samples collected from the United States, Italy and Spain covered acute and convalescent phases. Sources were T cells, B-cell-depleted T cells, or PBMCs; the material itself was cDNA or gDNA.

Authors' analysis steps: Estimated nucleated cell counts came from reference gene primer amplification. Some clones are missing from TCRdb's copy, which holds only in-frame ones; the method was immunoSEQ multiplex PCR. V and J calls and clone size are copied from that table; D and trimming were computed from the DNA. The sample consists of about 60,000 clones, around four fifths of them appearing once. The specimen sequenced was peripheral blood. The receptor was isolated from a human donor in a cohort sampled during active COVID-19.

The CDR3 loop reads CASTQSGRGNGELFF. CDR3 sequence (DNA): TGTGCCAGCACTCAAAGCGGGAGAGGAAACGGGGAGCTGTTTTTT. V usage is TRBV6-5 and J usage is TRBJ2-2; TRBD2 aligns across 8 bases. V shed 7 bases, J shed 7 bases, and the junction held 11 bases outside the gene matches. The V gene's germline CDR1 is MNHEY and CDR2 SVGAGI. This CDR3 region has 15 residues.